Following are 23 T cell receptor beta chains from one sample sequenced in a study of vaccination and CD4 T cells after COVID-19. Treatment here: approximately 11-day PBMC culture with coronavirus spike peptide pools or control peptides (ViraFEST assay). Cultured CD4+ T cell DNA underwent sequencing with the Oncomine TCR Beta short-read assay. TCRdb ran MiXCR on the PCR reads and lists one entry per CDR3 protein. The top ten hold roughly 13% of the sample, which has 10,000 to 15,000 distinct CDR3 sequences, roughly 61% seen once. The antigens for these receptors are not known. Sequences were obtained from CD4+ T cells from blood, cultured in vitro. These receptors came from a human donor who had recovered from COVID-19.

This clonotype has just a few counts. V is TRBV20-1 and J is TRBJ1-2; D is perhaps TRBD1 (5 bases). Germline V gene data show CDR1 as DFQATT and CDR2 as SNEGSKA (reference sequence). There are 12 residues in the CDR3. The ends were cut back, 4 bases at V and 8 bases at J, with 14 bases in the middle. CDR3 sequence (DNA): TGCAGTGCTATACGGGGAGCAGGGGGCTACACCTTC. This sequence encodes CSAIRGAGGYTF.

The chain carries TRBV24-1 and TRBJ2-1; D unclear. The J call is in doubt because the DNA end fits TRBJ2-7 better. Germline assignment: CDR1 KGHDR and CDR2 SFDVKD. This CDR3 region has 15 residues. CDR3 coding DNA: TGTGCCACCAGTGATTCAGGACGGACGACGAGGGAGCAGTACTTC. Translating gives CATSDSGRTTREQYF.

This chain connects TRBV28 to TRBJ2-3; no firm D call. Germline lookup yields CDR1 MDHEN and CDR2 SYDVKM. Trimming shortened V by 5 bases and J by 6 bases, and 21 bases separated the two germline ends. The CDR3 totals 16 residues. The CDR3 reads CASSPPSGPRTDTQYF. The CDR3 DNA is TGTGCCAGCAGTCCCCCCTCGGGCCCGAGGACGGATACGCAGTATTTT.

The J gene is TRBJ1-6, the V gene TRBV7-2; TRBD1 is a possible D gene (5 bases). This CDR3 has 14 residues. The germline V gene has CDR1 SGHTA and CDR2 FQGNSA. With 4 bases removed from V and 7 bases from J, the gap between germline ends came to 11 bases. The CDR3 DNA reads as TGTGCCAGCAGCTCAAGAGACAGCAATTCACCCCTCCACTTT. It is translated as CASSSRDSNSPLHF.

This clonotype was found a few times. The chain links TRBV20-1 to TRBJ2-3; TRBD2 aligns across 7 bases. Looked up from germline, CDR1 is DFQATT and CDR2 is SNEGSKA (reference sequence). Trimming took 6 bases from V and 2 from J; bases not matched to a gene: 14. This CDR3 is built from 16 residues. The CDR3 DNA is TGCAGTGCCCGCGACATGGCTAGCGGACCCACAGATACGCAGTATTTT. Translated, it gives CSARDMASGPTDTQYF.

The J gene is TRBJ2-1, the V gene TRBV7-8; 9 bases match TRBD2. The ends lost 0 bases at V and 8 bases at J; junction bases unmatched: 5. The CDR3 runs to 15 residues. CDR1 and CDR2 from the germline V gene are SGHVS and FQNEAQ. CDR3 coding DNA: TGTGCCAGCAGCTTAGCGTTTAGCGGGAGATATGAGCAGTTCTTC. Translation gives CASSLAFSGRYEQFF. The full variable domain, its missing parts supplied by reference TRBV7-8 and TRBJ2-1, is GAGVSQSPRYKVAKRGQDVALRCDPISGHVSLFWYQQALGQGPEFLTYFQNEAQLDKSGLPSDRFFAERPEGSVSTLKIQRTQQEDSAVYLCASSLAFSGRYEQFFGPGTRLTVL.

This rearrangement joins TRBV6-5 to TRBJ1-5; D not resolved. The V gene lost 3 bases and the J gene lost 2 bases, with 8 bases spanning the gap. The CDR3 sequence is 14 residues long. Germline V CDR1 and CDR2: MNHEY, SVGAGI. CDR3 sequence reads: CASSYGEGNQPQHF. In DNA form, the CDR3 reads TGTGCCAGCAGTTATGGGGAGGGCAATCAGCCCCAGCATTTT.

V and J are TRBV5-1 and TRBJ2-5; TRBD1 is a possible D gene (5 bases). The germline V gene has CDR1 SGHRS and CDR2 YFSETQ. Deletions cut 7 bases from V and 5 bases from J, with 21 bases between. This CDR3 spans 15 amino acids. The CDR3, as DNA: TGCGCCAGCGGTCTTTGGGGCCAGTCTGGTGAGACCCAGTACTTC. Protein sequence: CASGLWGQSGETQYF.

This clonotype was detected only a few times. This chain links TRBV19 with TRBJ1-6, with D tentatively TRBD1 (6 bases). With 7 bases removed from V and 9 bases from J, the gap between germline ends came to 13 bases. The V gene's germline CDR1 is LNHDA and CDR2 SQIVND (reference sequence). The CDR3 contains 13 residues. The CDR3 is CASTKDRTSPLHF. The CDR3 DNA reads as TGTGCCAGTACCAAGGACAGAACTTCACCCCTCCACTTT.

The rearrangement links TRBV28 to TRBJ1-3; no firm D call. Trimming took off 6 bases at V and 4 bases at J, with 10 bases between the two ends. This CDR3 is 13 amino acids long. CDR1 is MDHEN and CDR2 is SYDVKM in the germline V gene. The CDR3 is CASSLRPGNTIYF. The CDR3 nucleotides read TGTGCCAGCAGCCTTAGGCCCGGAAACACCATATATTTT.

The chain is built from TRBV19 and TRBJ1-6; TRBD1 matches at 8 bases. The CDR3 runs to 17 residues. Germline V gives CDR1 LNHDA, CDR2 SQIVND (reference sequence). With 5 bases clipped from V and 8 bases from J, the junction kept 14 bases outside the gene matches. CDR3 amino acids: CASSPEDRVGPHSPLHF. The CDR3 DNA is TGTGCCAGTAGTCCCGAGGACAGGGTAGGTCCCCATTCACCCCTCCACTTT.

This clonotype was seen only once. The V gene is TRBV5-1, the J gene TRBJ1-1; D ambiguous. The CDR3 is 12 amino acids. Germline CDR1 and CDR2: SGHRS and YFSETQ. V gave up 4 bases and J gave up 7 bases, with 11 bases separating them. CDR3 residues: CASSLPSGEAFF. The CDR3 DNA is TGCGCCAGCAGCCTCCCTTCGGGTGAAGCTTTCTTT.

This clonotype has a handful of counts. The chain recombines TRBV20-1 with TRBJ2-2; tentative D call: TRBD1 (6 bases). The V gene's germline CDR1 is DFQATT and CDR2 SNEGSKA (reference sequence). This CDR3 has 15 amino acids. V lost 4 bases to trimming and J lost 5 bases, with 17 bases between them. CDR3 sequence reads: CSATFTGHRTGELFF. For the CDR3, the DNA is TGCAGTGCTACCTTCACGGGACACAGAACCGGGGAGCTGTTTTTT.

The genes are TRBV6-2 or TRBV6-3 and TRBJ2-7, with TRBD1 identical over 7 bases. Germline CDR1 and CDR2: MNHEY and SVGEGT. V shed 6 bases and J 3 bases; nucleotides not matched to a gene: 2. This CDR3 contains 12 residues. In nucleotides, the CDR3 is TGTGCCAGCAGGGGACAGCACTACGAGCAGTACTTC. Translation gives CASRGQHYEQYF.

The V gene is TRBV2, the J gene TRBJ1-2; TRBD1 agrees at 7 bases. CDR1 is SNHLY and CDR2 is FYNNEI in the germline V gene. This CDR3 spans 13 amino acids. Losses at the gene ends were 9 bases for V and 4 bases for J; bases not matched to a gene: 8. This CDR3 is CARNRGSGYGYTF. Written as DNA, the CDR3 is TGTGCCAGGAACAGGGGAAGCGGCTATGGCTACACCTTC.

The V gene is TRBV23-1, the J gene TRBJ2-7; D may be TRBD2 (6 bases). TRBV23-1 is annotated as an ORF whose role is uncertain. V was cut by 0 bases and J by 3 bases, with 15 bases left in between. This CDR3 is built from 16 residues. This CDR3 reads CASSQSRVAEYYEQYF. CDR3 coding DNA: TGCGCCAGCAGTCAATCGAGGGTAGCGGAGTACTACGAGCAGTACTTC.

CDR3 DNA sequence: TGCAGTGCTGCAAGACAGGGGGCAACCACCTTTTCTGAGCAGTTCTTC. This sequence encodes CSAARQGATTFSEQFF. J is TRBJ2-1 and V is TRBV20-1, with 10 bases fitting TRBD1. J lost 9 bases, V lost 5 bases, and 16 bases had no gene match. The CDR3 totals 16 residues. CDR1 is DFQATT and CDR2 is SNEGSKA in the germline V gene (reference sequence).

This clonotype has a handful of counts. The chain is built from TRBV20-1 and TRBJ2-7, with D perhaps TRBD1 (6 bases). Germline assignment: CDR1 DFQATT and CDR2 SNEGSKA (reference sequence). Between the trimmed V and J ends, which lost 6 bases and 0 bases, there was a span of 12 bases. The CDR3 is 13 residues long. CDR3 residues: CSAKDSLSYEQYF. The CDR3 bases are TGCAGTGCCAAGGACAGCCTCTCCTACGAGCAGTACTTC.

The CDR3: CASSSVTSGSYEQYF. In DNA, the CDR3 is TGTGCCAGCAGCTCTGTGACTAGCGGATCCTACGAGCAGTACTTC. V and J are TRBV7-6 and TRBJ2-7; TRBD2 aligns across 9 bases. V was pared by 4 bases and J by 1 base, with 5 bases of the junction left unmatched. Germline V gene sequence: CDR1 SGHVS, CDR2 FNYEAQ. The CDR3 covers 15 residues.

This clonotype was seen just once. This chain joins TRBV5-6 and TRBJ2-3; 9 nucleotides align to TRBD2. CDR3 size: 16 residues. Germline trimming cut 4 bases from V and 2 bases from J; bases unmatched to any gene: 8. Looked up from germline, CDR1 is SGHDT and CDR2 is YYEEEE. The CDR3 sequence: CASSPIAGVVTDTQYF. CDR3 in DNA: TGTGCCAGCAGCCCGATAGCGGGAGTGGTCACAGATACGCAGTATTTT. Full variable domain (outside the CDR3, taken from reference TRBV5-6 and TRBJ2-3): DAGVTQSPTHLIKTRGQQVTLRCSPKSGHDTVSWYQQALGQGPQFIFQYYEEEERQRGNFPDRFSGHQFPNYSSELNVNALLLGDSALYLCASSPIAGVVTDTQYFGPGTRLTVL.

The V gene is TRBV6-5, the J gene TRBJ2-7; 9 nucleotides agree with TRBD2. The trim removed 3 bases at V and 3 bases at J, leaving 6 bases unmatched. Germline lookup yields CDR1 MNHEY and CDR2 SVGAGI. The CDR3 is made up of 15 amino acids. DNA for the CDR3: TGTGCCAGCAGTTATGCCGCGGGAGGGAGCTACGAGCAGTACTTC. Its protein product is CASSYAAGGSYEQYF.

The V call is TRBV20-1, the J call TRBJ2-1; TRBD2 might be the D (6 bases). V shed 2 bases and J shed 0 bases, with 20 bases lying between them. CDR1 and CDR2 from the germline V gene are DFQATT and SNEGSKA (reference sequence). The CDR3 loop spans 18 amino acids. In nucleotides, the CDR3 is TGCAGTGCTAGACCACCTGGGGGTAGCGGAAGCTCCTACAATGAGCAGTTCTTC. It is translated as CSARPPGGSGSSYNEQFF.

The chain couples TRBV19 to TRBJ2-1; weak D call: TRBD2 (6 bases). The germline gives CDR1 LNHDA, CDR2 SQIVND (reference sequence). The CDR3 is 14 residues long. The V gene lost 3 bases and the J gene lost 7 bases, with 13 bases spanning the gap. CDR3 residues: CASSIARGRNEQFF. CDR3 nucleotides: TGTGCCAGTAGTATCGCACGGGGGAGGAATGAGCAGTTCTTC.